The clone carrying this T cell receptor beta chain was detected only once. Its antigen is undetermined. The CDR3 length is 13 residues. Trimming stripped 5 bases from V and 6 bases from J, with 8 bases between. This entry is derived from a study of T cell responses to AZD1222 COVID-19 vaccine. Study conclusions and caveats: Seropositive AZD1222 recipients at baseline numbered only 5 to 7. Increased Spike-specific TCR breadth and depth were observed after two AZD1222 doses. Researchers took repertoire samples only after the peak T cell response had come.

Only in-frame clones appear in the TCRdb table, and some are missing; sequencing was by immunoSEQ multiplex PCR. This repertoire shows 40,000 to 55,000 clones, approximately 90% found once; its top ten account for 1% to 1.3%. The sequence derives from an adult who received the AZD1222 COVID-19 vaccine. The chain has TRBV12-3 or TRBV12-4 and TRBJ1-6, with TRBD1 as a possible D gene (5 bases). The source was peripheral blood, collected 28 days after the second AZD1222 dose. For the CDR3, the DNA is TGTGCCAGCAGTGGGGACCTTAATTCACCCCTCCACTTT. It yields the protein CASSGDLNSPLHF.